The 27 T cell receptor beta chains given below trace back to one sample, sequenced in a study of beta chain features in type 1 diabetes. Broader study findings: Moderate but significant shortening of TCRB CDR3s was recorded in all four CD4+ subsets from Type 1 diabetes patients.

Their antigens remain unidentified. Expressed TCRB transcripts got sequenced, as all isolated RNA was reverse transcribed. Libraries were prepared by immunoSEQ multiplex PCR; TCRdb keeps only in-frame clonotypes and omits some of them. The sample includes over 150,000 clones, approximately 8% of them seen just once. The sequenced material came from central memory CD4+ T cells from blood. The receptors were gathered from a man aged 18 to 30 with type 1 diabetes.

This clone was detected a few times. This chain uses TRBV28 with TRBJ2-5, with D possibly being TRBD2 (7 bases). V was clipped by 7 bases and J by 5 bases, with 20 bases between them. Per germline, CDR1 MDHEN and CDR2 SYDVKM. The CDR3 covers 15 residues. The CDR3 sequence is CASISDPGGGETQYF. In DNA, the CDR3 is TGTGCCAGCATTAGTGACCCGGGGGGCGGGGAGACCCAGTACTTC.

The gene calls are TRBV28 and TRBJ1-1; TRBD1 aligns across 8 bases. Germline V gives CDR1 MDHEN, CDR2 SYDVKM. The trim removed 6 bases at V and 5 bases at J, leaving 8 bases unmatched. The CDR3 length is 14 residues. The CDR3 DNA is TGTGCCAGCAGGGGTGACAGGGGTTATACTGAAGCTTTCTTT. Translating it yields CASRGDRGYTEAFF.

This clone has more than one count but fewer than ten. As DNA, the CDR3 is TGTGCCAGCTCACCTTCCGGGACACCCTACAATGAGCAGTTCTTC. This sequence encodes CASSPSGTPYNEQFF. This chain uses TRBV18 with TRBJ2-1; weak D call: TRBD1 (6 bases). The CDR3 consists of 15 residues. Per germline, CDR1 KGHSH and CDR2 LQKENI. V lost 3 bases and J 2 bases, leaving 11 bases between the germline ends.

The rearrangement links TRBV5-1 to TRBJ2-1, with TRBD2 matching over 9 bases. The CDR3 contains 14 residues. V shed 3 bases, J shed 5 bases, and the junction held 3 bases outside the gene matches. Germline CDR1 reads SGHRS; CDR2 reads YFSETQ. The CDR3 DNA follows: TGCGCCAGCAGCTCGGGACTAGCCAACAATGAGCAGTTCTTC. This sequence encodes CASSSGLANNEQFF.

Details on this clone: Distinct nucleotide sequences in the sample also encode this CDR3. V and J are TRBV28 and TRBJ2-7; unclear D gene. The CDR3 is made up of 11 amino acids. Trimming removed 6 bases at V and 3 bases at J, with 6 bases between. Germline loops: CDR1 MDHEN, CDR2 SYDVKM. CDR3 sequence reads: CASRRDYEQYF. The CDR3 region has the DNA TGTGCCAGCAGGCGAGACTACGAGCAGTACTTC.

This clone occurred a few times. J is TRBJ2-3 and V is TRBV19, with a weak D call TRBD1 (6 bases). The CDR3 has 14 amino acids. Germline CDR1 LNHDA, CDR2 SQIVND (reference sequence). Trimming took 8 bases from V and 5 from J, leaving 17 bases between them. The CDR3 reads CASSTGFFLDTQYF. For the CDR3, the DNA is TGTGCCAGTTCAACAGGGTTCTTCTTAGATACGCAGTATTTT.

The chain links TRBV2 to TRBJ1-2; no clear D. The CDR3 is 12 amino acids. Trimming removed 4 bases at V and 7 bases at J, with 10 bases between. Germline CDR1 and CDR2: SNHLY and FYNNEI. The CDR3 DNA sequence: TGTGCCAGCAGTGCTTTTGAGGCTGGCTACACCTTC. This gives the protein CASSAFEAGYTF.

This clone was detected only a few times. The chain joins TRBV18 to TRBJ1-2; D might be TRBD1 (5 bases). Germline V gene lookup returns CDR1 KGHSH and CDR2 LQKENI. V lost 3 bases and J lost 8, with 16 bases in between. The CDR3 totals 14 residues. The CDR3: CASSPPGRAFGYTF. The CDR3 region has the DNA TGTGCCAGCTCACCCCCTGGCAGGGCGTTCGGCTACACCTTC.

This clone appeared once. V is TRBV5-1 and J is TRBJ2-6; D is ambiguous. Germline loops: CDR1 SGHRS, CDR2 YFSETQ. This CDR3 contains 15 residues. Trimming pared 3 bases from V and 2 bases from J, leaving 9 bases between. The CDR3 is CASSSAITGANVLTF. In nucleotides, the CDR3 is TGCGCCAGCAGCTCCGCGATCACTGGGGCCAACGTCCTGACTTTC.

The chain is built from TRBV15 and TRBJ2-2, with unresolved D. CDR1 is LNHNV and CDR2 is YYDKDF in the germline V gene (reference sequence). Trimming removed 0 bases from V and 6 bases from J, with 8 bases in between. The CDR3 spans 14 residues. CDR3 nucleotides: TGTGCCACCAGCAGAGACCTAGAGGCCGGGGAGCTGTTTTTT. As protein: CATSRDLEAGELFF.

In its sample, this clone was seen a few times. V is TRBV9 and J is TRBJ2-3; 10 positions agree with TRBD2. CDR3 length: 15 residues. The junction had 3 bases not matched to a gene; V was cut back by 3 bases and J by 2 bases. The V gene's germline CDR1 is SGDLS and CDR2 YYNGEE. The CDR3 region is CASSAGTSVTDTQYF. CDR3 bases: TGTGCCAGCAGCGCCGGGACTAGCGTCACAGATACGCAGTATTTT.

There are a few counts of this clone. CDR3 coding DNA: TGTGCCAGCAGCGTATCTTCCCGGTGGACAGCACCCGGGGAGCTGTTTTTT. Amino acid sequence: CASSVSSRWTAPGELFF. The genes are TRBV9 and TRBJ2-2; TRBD1 is a possible D gene (6 bases). This CDR3 spans 17 amino acids. V was trimmed by 1 base and J by 6 bases, leaving 19 bases between them. CDR1 and CDR2 from the germline V gene are SGDLS and YYNGEE.

The sample holds a few counts of this clone. The chain carries TRBV19 and TRBJ2-1; TRBD2 aligns across 9 bases. This CDR3 comprises 16 residues. J lost 4 bases, V lost 1 base, and 5 bases had no gene match. Germline CDR1 is LNHDA and CDR2 is SQIVND (reference sequence). CDR3 sequence (DNA): TGTGCCAGTAGTATAGCTAGCGGGATCTTTTACAATGAGCAGTTCTTC. Its translation: CASSIASGIFYNEQFF.

V is TRBV29-1 and J is TRBJ2-2; TRBD2 matches 9 bases. V was pared by 6 bases and J by 1 base, with 6 bases of the junction left unmatched. This CDR3 has 15 residues. Germline CDR1 SQVTM, CDR2 ANQGSEA. CDR3 region: CSVLSGSGNTGELFF. CDR3 nucleotide sequence: TGCAGCGTCCTTAGCGGGAGCGGGAACACCGGGGAGCTGTTTTTT.

This clone was recorded at least ten times. The V call is TRBV30, the J call TRBJ2-7, with no clear D. Germline values: CDR1 GTSNPN, CDR2 SVGIG (reference sequence). V was pared by 4 bases and J by 5 bases, with 18 bases between. The CDR3 length is 14 residues. This CDR3 reads CAWKLPGPKNEQYF. The CDR3, as DNA: TGTGCCTGGAAGCTACCGGGTCCGAAGAACGAGCAGTACTTC.

This clone was counted only a few times. This rearrangement joins TRBV7-8 to TRBJ1-4; D is ambiguous. Germline lookup yields CDR1 SGHVS and CDR2 FQNEAQ. Trimming shortened V by 5 bases and J by 2 bases, and 12 bases separated the two germline ends. The CDR3 consists of 15 residues. The CDR3 DNA follows: TGTGCCAGCAGCCCGTCCGGTTATACTAATGAAAAACTGTTTTTT. This encodes CASSPSGYTNEKLFF.

This clone was counted a few times. The J gene is TRBJ2-2, the V gene TRBV7-2, with D possibly matching TRBD1 (6 bases). Germline CDR1 and CDR2: SGHTA and FQGNSA. This CDR3 has 13 residues. V was trimmed by 5 bases and J by 10 bases, leaving 14 bases between them. CDR3 nucleotides: TGTGCCAGCAGCCCCATACAGGGTTCGGAGCTGTTTTTT. Translating gives CASSPIQGSELFF. Using reference TRBV7-2 and TRBJ2-2 for the parts outside the CDR3, the full variable domain is GAGVSQSPSNKVTEKGKDVELRCDPISGHTALYWYRQSLGQGLEFLIYFQGNSAPDKSGLPSDRFSAERTGGSVSTLTIQRTQQEDSAVYLCASSPIQGSELFFGEGSRLTVL.

This clone has more than one count but fewer than ten. The CDR3 spells CASLEGPLGNTGELFF. The CDR3 DNA is TGCGCCAGCTTGGAAGGTCCCCTAGGGAACACCGGGGAGCTGTTTTTT. The chain employs TRBV5-1 and TRBJ2-2, with D unclear. The CDR3 extends over 16 amino acids. Per germline, CDR1 SGHRS and CDR2 YFSETQ. V lost 7 bases to trimming and J lost 1 base, with 17 bases between them.

This clone turned up a few times. V gene TRBV7-9 combines with J gene TRBJ2-3; tentative D call: TRBD2 (5 bases). CDR3 length: 12 residues. Germline V gene lookup returns CDR1 SEHNR and CDR2 FQNEAQ (reference sequence). V was shortened by 5 bases and J by 9 bases, with 12 bases between the two germline ends. CDR3 sequence (DNA): TGTGCCAGCAGCCCCTGGACTGGCACGCAGTATTTT. Encoded protein: CASSPWTGTQYF.

This clone was detected a few times. The chain is built from TRBV5-1 and TRBJ2-1; 7 bases match TRBD2. After removal of 0 bases from V and 5 bases from J, the junction contained 8 bases not matched to a gene. The CDR3 runs to 16 residues. Germline V CDR1 and CDR2: SGHRS, YFSETQ. CDR3 sequence (DNA): TGCGCCAGCAGCTTGGGCCAGCTAGCGGCTGACAATGAGCAGTTCTTC. It codes for CASSLGQLAADNEQFF.

The table lists this clone with a few counts. V is TRBV6-6 and J is TRBJ1-2; the D is unclear. Germline lookup yields CDR1 MNHNY and CDR2 SVGAGI (reference sequence). V was trimmed by 1 base and J by 4 bases, leaving 7 bases between them. The CDR3 loop spans 13 amino acids. CDR3: CASSYYSSYGYTF. The CDR3 region has the DNA TGTGCCAGCAGTTACTACAGCTCCTATGGCTACACCTTC.

This chain links TRBV18 with TRBJ2-2; D uncertain. V lost 6 bases to trimming and J lost 1 base, with 6 bases between them. Germline CDR1 is KGHSH and CDR2 is LQKENI. The CDR3 is 13 amino acids. The CDR3: CASSTVNTGELFF. For the CDR3, the DNA is TGTGCCAGCTCCACAGTGAACACCGGGGAGCTGTTTTTT.

This clone was seen more than once but under ten times. The rearrangement links TRBV2 to TRBJ1-5; 7 bases line up with TRBD1. V dropped 3 bases and J dropped 2; count of bases not matched to a gene: 13. Germline V gives CDR1 SNHLY, CDR2 FYNNEI. The CDR3 runs to 18 residues. The CDR3 DNA reads TGTGCCAGCAGTGAGCGAGGGGGCGCCGGGTTCGGCAATCAGCCCCAGCATTTT. It encodes CASSERGGAGFGNQPQHF.

This clone was observed a handful of times. The J gene is TRBJ2-5, the V gene TRBV21-1; the D call TRBD2 from the table was never checked on the DNA. TRBV21-1 represents a pseudogene. The CDR3 extends over 15 amino acids. The CDR3 DNA reads as TGTGCCAGCAGCAAGGTTATTTTGACGGGAGAGACCCAGTACTTC. Amino acids: CASSKVILTGETQYF.

This clone was counted a few times. The rearrangement uses TRBV5-1 and TRBJ1-2; D may be TRBD1 (6 bases). Germline V gives CDR1 SGHRS, CDR2 YFSETQ. Trimming cost V 0 bases and J 8 bases, with 11 bases left between them. The CDR3 extends over 13 amino acids. The CDR3 nucleotides are TGCGCCAGCAGCTTGGACAGGGTCGGGGGCTACACCTTC. Amino acids: CASSLDRVGGYTF.

The chain recombines TRBV2 with TRBJ2-1; 11 nucleotides agree with TRBD1. This CDR3 is built from 18 residues. Germline lookup yields CDR1 SNHLY and CDR2 FYNNEI. V shed 0 bases and J 0 bases; nucleotides not matched to a gene: 4. CDR3 bases: TGTGCCAGCAGTGAAGCGCCCGGGACAGGGGGCTCCTACAATGAGCAGTTCTTC. This translates into CASSEAPGTGGSYNEQFF.

The V gene is TRBV2, the J gene TRBJ1-2; no reliable D call. Trimming removed 0 bases from V and 8 bases from J, with 22 bases in between. The CDR3 runs 17 residues. In germline, CDR1 is SNHLY, CDR2 FYNNEI. CDR3 nucleotide sequence: TGTGCCAGCAGTGAAGCTTCATCGGGGTCCCGTGGATCCGGCTACACCTTC. Translating gives CASSEASSGSRGSGYTF.